These 29 T cell receptor beta chains came from one sample sequenced in a study of technical replicates of blood from a few donors. Profiled with immunoSEQ multiplex PCR; TCRdb holds only in-frame clones, not every one. The sample holds 85,000 to 100,000 clones, 94% seen once. The material sequenced was T cells isolated from PBMCs. These receptors all stem from a human donor in good health.

This sequence joins TRBV2 and TRBJ1-2, with D possibly matching TRBD1 (6 bases). The CDR3 has 14 amino acids. V lost 6 bases and J lost 0, with 11 bases in between. CDR1 SNHLY and CDR2 FYNNEI come from the germline V gene. The CDR3 loop is CASRPQGTNYGYTF. The CDR3 DNA sequence: TGTGCCAGCAGACCACAGGGAACTAACTATGGCTACACCTTC.

This clone was seen a single time. This chain uses TRBV7-3 with TRBJ1-1, with D hard to call. Germline V lookup: CDR1 SGHTA, CDR2 FQGTGA. V lost 2 bases to trimming and J lost 0 bases, with 7 bases between them. The CDR3 spans 14 residues. The CDR3 coding sequence is TGTGCCAGCAGCTTAGACATAGTGAACACTGAAGCTTTCTTT. Protein product: CASSLDIVNTEAFF.

The genes are TRBV19 and TRBJ1-2, with TRBD1 identical over 7 bases. Trimming took 0 bases from V and 8 from J; bases not matched to a gene: 9. This CDR3 is built from 15 residues. CDR1 and CDR2 (germline): LNHDA, SQIVND (reference sequence). CDR3 in DNA: TGTGCCAGTAGTATAGAAGTACAGGGGTTGCAAGGCTACACCTTC. Amino acids: CASSIEVQGLQGYTF.

The chain couples TRBV4-1 to TRBJ2-1, with 12 bases fitting TRBD2. Unmatched junction bases numbered 6, after V lost 3 bases and J lost 0 bases. This CDR3 spans 18 amino acids. Germline assignment: CDR1 MGHRA and CDR2 YSYEKL. The CDR3 DNA reads TGCGCCAGCAGCCAGGGACTAGCGGGTGGGAGCTCCTACAATGAGCAGTTCTTC. Protein sequence: CASSQGLAGGSSYNEQFF.

The chain is built from TRBV9 and TRBJ2-7; 7 bases fit TRBD2. CDR3 size: 15 residues. V gave up 4 bases and J gave up 0 bases; unmatched junction bases: 7. Per germline, CDR1 SGDLS and CDR2 YYNGEE. In DNA, the CDR3 is TGTGCCAGCAGCCCAACTAGCGACCTCTCCTACGAGCAGTACTTC. This codes for CASSPTSDLSYEQYF.

Of note for this clone: Other DNA variants within this sample encode the same CDR3. The chain is built from TRBV7-9 and TRBJ2-5; 9 nucleotides line up with TRBD1. The CDR3 covers 14 residues. V gave up 3 bases and J gave up 5 bases; unmatched junction bases: 4. In germline, CDR1 is SEHNR, CDR2 FQNEAQ (reference sequence). Written as DNA, the CDR3 is TGTGCCAGCAGCTTTACAGGGGGCGGGGAGACCCAGTACTTC. This codes for CASSFTGGGETQYF.

V is TRBV2 and J is TRBJ2-3; D remains unclear. Germline loops: CDR1 SNHLY, CDR2 FYNNEI. Trimming cost V 5 bases and J 10 bases, with 16 bases left between them. The CDR3 length is 13 residues. The CDR3 sequence: CASSIPAIAAQYF. The CDR3 DNA is TGTGCCAGCAGTATCCCCGCGATAGCCGCGCAGTATTTT.

This clone appeared a single time. This rearrangement joins TRBV5-1 to TRBJ2-1, with 13 bases that match TRBD2. This CDR3 contains 17 residues. Germline V gives CDR1 SGHRS, CDR2 YFSETQ. Losses at the gene ends were 0 bases for V and 8 bases for J; bases not matched to a gene: 8. DNA of the CDR3: TGCGCCAGCAGCTTGGTACTAGCGGGGGGGCTGGTTGATGAGCAGTTCTTC. Translation: CASSLVLAGGLVDEQFF.

The chain is built from TRBV19 and TRBJ1-1; tentatively, D is TRBD1 (5 bases). Germline CDR1 LNHDA, CDR2 SQIVND (reference sequence). The CDR3 runs to 15 residues. The V end was cut by 10 bases, the J end by 0 bases, with 18 bases between. The CDR3 DNA sequence: TGTGCCACCTCCCTGACAGCGATGATGAACACTGAAGCTTTCTTT. Protein sequence: CATSLTAMMNTEAFF.

Of note for this clone: One end of the junction is discordant with germline, which a read error may explain. The chain carries TRBV4-1 and TRBJ2-2; possibly TRBD2 for D (6 bases). The germline V gene encodes CDR1 MGHRA and CDR2 YSYEKL. The CDR3 sequence is 14 residues long. CDR3 DNA sequence: TGCGCCAGCAGCTCCGGTACCACCACCGGGGAGGTGTTTTTT. Amino acid sequence: CASSSGTTTGEVFF.

This chain joins TRBV5-8 and TRBJ2-7, with a tentative D call TRBD2 (6 bases). This CDR3 contains 14 residues. V was shortened by 4 bases and J by 0 bases, with 11 bases between the two germline ends. Germline CDR1 SGHTS, CDR2 YDEGEE. The CDR3 coding sequence is TGTGCCAGCAGCGAGGGAGGCGTCTCCTACGAGCAGTACTTC. It translates to CASSEGGVSYEQYF.

The chain uses TRBV5-1 and TRBJ2-3; 7 bases fit TRBD1. There are 14 residues in the CDR3. From germline, CDR1 is SGHRS and CDR2 YFSETQ. The ends lost 3 bases at V and 2 bases at J; junction bases unmatched: 3. This chain's CDR3 is CASSWDSHTDTQYF. The CDR3 nucleotides read TGCGCCAGCAGCTGGGACAGTCACACAGATACGCAGTATTTT.

V usage is TRBV12-2 and J usage is TRBJ2-7; the D call of TRBD1 is as the table states it, not checked on the DNA. TRBV12-2 corresponds to a pseudogene. The CDR3 has 15 residues. Here the CDR3 reads CASRLINTVSYEQYF. CDR3 sequence (DNA): TGTGCAAGTCGCTTGATAAATACAGTGTCCTACGAGCAGTACTTC.

The chain couples TRBV6-5 to TRBJ1-2; the D is unclear. CDR1 is MNHEY and CDR2 is SVGAGI in the germline V gene. The CDR3 extends over 12 amino acids. The ends were cut back, 6 bases at V and 5 bases at J, with 10 bases in the middle. The DNA for the CDR3 is TGTGCCAGCAGCCGGACTGGATATGGCTACACCTTC. Translating gives CASSRTGYGYTF.

This clone is a singleton in its sample. The DNA for the CDR3 is TGTGCCAGCAGCTTAGGGGACAGCTCCAATACGCAGTATTTT. Translating it yields CASSLGDSSNTQYF. This sequence joins TRBV7-2 and TRBJ2-3; 7 nucleotides align to TRBD1. V was clipped by 1 base and J by 7 bases; unmatched bases: 5. Germline-derived CDR1 and CDR2 are SGHTA and FQGNSA. The CDR3 is 14 residues long.

The sample holds a few counts of this clone. The chain carries TRBV10-3 and TRBJ2-6, with a tentative D call TRBD2 (5 bases). Trimming stripped 3 bases from V and 0 bases from J, with 12 bases between. The CDR3 is 17 amino acids. The germline V gene encodes CDR1 ENHRY and CDR2 SYGVKD. CDR3 sequence: CAISDEGGISGANVLTF. DNA for the CDR3: TGTGCCATCAGTGACGAGGGTGGGATCTCTGGGGCCAACGTCCTGACTTTC.

The J gene is TRBJ1-1, the V gene TRBV5-4, with D possibly matching TRBD1 (6 bases). V was cut by 2 bases and J by 4 bases, with 15 bases left in between. Per germline, CDR1 SGHNT and CDR2 YYREEE (reference sequence). The CDR3 is 15 amino acids. The chain's CDR3 is CASSFLGGRGTEAFF. The CDR3 bases are TGTGCCAGCAGCTTCCTCGGGGGGCGTGGCACTGAAGCTTTCTTT.

The chain employs TRBV9 and TRBJ2-1, with 7 bases matching TRBD1. The CDR3 spans 16 residues. V shed 4 bases, J shed 8 bases, and the junction held 15 bases outside the gene matches. Germline CDR1 and CDR2: SGDLS and YYNGEE. Here the CDR3 reads CASSPQGVTNRDEQFF. The CDR3 DNA is TGTGCCAGCAGCCCCCAGGGGGTTACTAATAGGGATGAGCAGTTCTTC.

The chain employs TRBV28 and TRBJ2-3; D is unclear. Looked up from germline, CDR1 is MDHEN and CDR2 is SYDVKM. The CDR3 extends over 15 amino acids. Trimming shortened V by 4 bases and J by 4 bases, and 15 bases separated the two germline ends. The CDR3 nucleotides read TGTGCCAGCAGTTCCAGCTCAAACGGAGCAGATACGCAGTATTTT. This translates into CASSSSSNGADTQYF.

In this sample, this clone turned up once. The chain is built from TRBV21-1 and TRBJ1-4. TRBV21-1 is a listed pseudogene. The CDR3 is 17 residues long. CDR3 coding DNA: TGTGCCAGCACCAAAAATGGGAACGGGGTCGGTAGTGAAAAACTGTTTTTT. This encodes CASTKNGNGVGSEKLFF.

V usage is TRBV27 and J usage is TRBJ2-3; TRBD1 is a possible D gene (6 bases). The ends were cut back, 0 bases at V and 10 bases at J, with 14 bases in the middle. This CDR3 has 14 amino acids. Germline V gives CDR1 MNHEY, CDR2 SMNVEV (reference sequence). The CDR3 protein is CASSLSGAPHAQYF. CDR3 nucleotide sequence: TGTGCCAGCAGTTTATCGGGGGCCCCACATGCGCAGTATTTT.

This chain connects TRBV10-2 to TRBJ2-1, with 8 bases identical to TRBD2. CDR1 WSHSY and CDR2 SAAADI come from the germline V gene. The CDR3 covers 15 residues. With V trimmed by 0 bases and J by 4 bases, 2 bases remained unmatched. CDR3 amino acids: CASSESRGGYNEQFF. The CDR3 bases are TGCGCCAGCAGTGAGTCCCGGGGGGGGTACAATGAGCAGTTCTTC.

The J gene is TRBJ1-1, the V gene TRBV5-1, with 8 bases fitting TRBD1. The CDR3 runs to 12 residues. V lost 3 bases, J lost 8 bases, and 3 bases stayed unmatched. Germline V lookup: CDR1 SGHRS, CDR2 YFSETQ. DNA of the CDR3: TGCGCCAGCAGCTGGGACAGGTTGGAAGCTTTCTTT. Amino acid sequence: CASSWDRLEAFF. Full variable domain (rest looked up from reference TRBV5-1 and TRBJ1-1): KAGVTQTPRYLIKTRGQQVTLSCSPISGHRSVSWYQQTPGQGLQFLFEYFSETQRNKGNFPGRFSGRQFSNSRSEMNVSTLELGDSALYLCASSWDRLEAFFGQGTRLTVV.

The chain joins TRBV6-5 to TRBJ2-2; D is unclear. CDR1 and CDR2 (germline): MNHEY, SVGAGI. Trimming shortened V by 2 bases and J by 1 base, and 5 bases separated the two germline ends. The CDR3 is 14 residues long. CDR3 DNA: TGTGCCAGCAGTTACCAACAGAACACCGGGGAGCTGTTTTTT. It is translated as CASSYQQNTGELFF.

The chain combines TRBV10-2 with TRBJ1-1; TRBD1 matches at 8 bases. The ends lost 7 bases at V and 0 bases at J; junction bases unmatched: 4. CDR3 length: 14 amino acids. The germline gives CDR1 WSHSY, CDR2 SAAADI. The CDR3 loop is CASKGTGMNTEAFF. In DNA, the CDR3 is TGCGCCAGCAAAGGGACAGGTATGAACACTGAAGCTTTCTTT.

The rearrangement links TRBV7-3 to TRBJ2-3, with 7 bases that match TRBD2. CDR1 SGHTA and CDR2 FQGTGA come from the germline V gene. V lost 4 bases and J lost 6; bases outside the gene matches: 4. CDR3 size: 13 residues. CDR3 bases: TGTGCCAGCAGCTCGACTAGCCTTGATACGCAGTATTTT. Its protein is CASSSTSLDTQYF.

The chain uses TRBV4-1 and TRBJ2-1; 14 nucleotides align to TRBD2. Germline CDR1 and CDR2: MGHRA and YSYEKL. This CDR3 is 16 amino acids long. V shed 5 bases, J shed 0 bases, and the junction held 0 bases outside the gene matches. CDR3 bases: TGCGCCAGCAGCGGGACTAGCGGGAGCTCCTACAATGAGCAGTTCTTC. It specifies CASSGTSGSSYNEQFF.

The chain uses TRBV28 and TRBJ2-5; D is perhaps TRBD1 (5 bases). From germline, CDR1 is MDHEN and CDR2 SYDVKM. The germline V and J ends were trimmed by 6 bases and 5 bases, with 13 bases remaining between them. This CDR3 region has 13 residues. CDR3 sequence: CASRDGQRETQYF. DNA of the CDR3: TGTGCCAGCAGGGATGGACAACGGGAGACCCAGTACTTC.

This chain uses TRBV6-5 with TRBJ2-3; 7 positions match TRBD2. This CDR3 comprises 15 residues. Looked up from germline, CDR1 is MNHEY and CDR2 is SVGAGI. V was pared by 0 bases and J by 5 bases, with 5 bases of the junction left unmatched. The CDR3 DNA follows: TGTGCCAGCAGTTACTCGCGGGAGCGTCAAGATACGCAGTATTTT. Protein: CASSYSRERQDTQYF.